This T cell receptor (beta chain) was obtained from a study of post-analysis software for immune sequencing data. Researchers reported that TCR beta cDNA libraries carried unique molecular identifiers. TCRdb processed the PCR reads anew with MiXCR; each CDR3 protein has one entry. In the table there are hundreds of thousands of distinct CDR3 sequences, roughly 58% of which are singletons. With regard to this clonotype: Its antigen is currently unknown.

Germline CDR1 is SGHRS and CDR2 is YFSETQ. The CDR3 has 15 residues. Trimming at V came to 6 bases and at J to 5 bases, leaving 11 bases not matched to a gene. Study findings and constraints: Relative to controls, patients had a few TRBV segments at higher frequency, with TRBV5-6, TRBV5-1 and TRBV20-1 among these.

J is TRBJ2-5 and V is TRBV5-1; TRBD2 aligns across 9 bases. Sequenced: blood. The sequence was obtained from a girl aged 10-17 years with multiple sclerosis. For the CDR3, the DNA is TGCGCCAGCACCGTCCAGGGACTAGCCGAGGAGACCCAGTACTTC. Translation: CASTVQGLAEETQYF.